This T cell receptor beta chain was profiled in a study of cytotoxic CD8 clonotypes in ibrutinib-treated CLL. In the study overall: The patients, some eleven relapsed/refractory and 15 treatment-naive, included roughly 17 who were IGHV unmutated. Whole-study findings and limits: Public clonotypes were seen rarely and were contracted or stable on treatment.

With V trimmed by 7 bases and J by 4 bases, 5 bases remained unmatched. CDR1 and CDR2 (germline): SNHLY, FYNNEI. The CDR3 runs 13 residues. Concerning this clone: No antigen is known for it.

Produced via immunoSEQ multiplex PCR; TCRdb's table is partial and in-frame only. The sample contains roughly 300,000 clones, roughly three quarters of which appear only once. Genomic DNA (roughly 1.8 micrograms) was obtained from cryopreserved PBMCs for construction of TCR beta libraries. This sequence originates from a human donor with chronic lymphocytic leukemia. This sample comprised PBMCs, obtained at disease progression, from a patient treated with ibrutinib. V usage is TRBV2 and J usage is TRBJ2-7; TRBD2 aligns across 9 bases. The CDR3 here is CASNSGGPYEQYF. The CDR3 bases are TGTGCCAGCAATAGCGGGGGACCATACGAGCAGTACTTC.